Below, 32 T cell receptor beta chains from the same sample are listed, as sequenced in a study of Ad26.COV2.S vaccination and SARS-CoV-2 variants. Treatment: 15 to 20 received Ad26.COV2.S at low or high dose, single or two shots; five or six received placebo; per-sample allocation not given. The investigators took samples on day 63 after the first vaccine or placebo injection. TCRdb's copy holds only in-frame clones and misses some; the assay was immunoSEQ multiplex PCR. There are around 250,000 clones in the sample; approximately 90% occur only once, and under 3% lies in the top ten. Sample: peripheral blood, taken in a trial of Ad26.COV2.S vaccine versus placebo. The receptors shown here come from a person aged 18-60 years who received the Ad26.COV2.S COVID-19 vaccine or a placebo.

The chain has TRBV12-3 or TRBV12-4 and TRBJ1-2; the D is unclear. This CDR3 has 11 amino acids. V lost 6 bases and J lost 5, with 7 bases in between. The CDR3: CASSPGYGYTF. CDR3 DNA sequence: TGTGCCAGCAGCCCGGGATATGGCTACACCTTC.

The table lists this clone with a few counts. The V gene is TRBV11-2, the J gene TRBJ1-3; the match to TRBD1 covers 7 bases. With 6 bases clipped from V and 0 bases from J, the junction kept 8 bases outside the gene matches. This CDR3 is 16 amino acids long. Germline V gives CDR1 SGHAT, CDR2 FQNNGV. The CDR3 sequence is CASRETGPNSGNTIYF. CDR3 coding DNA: TGTGCCAGCAGGGAGACAGGGCCCAACTCTGGAAACACCATATATTTT.

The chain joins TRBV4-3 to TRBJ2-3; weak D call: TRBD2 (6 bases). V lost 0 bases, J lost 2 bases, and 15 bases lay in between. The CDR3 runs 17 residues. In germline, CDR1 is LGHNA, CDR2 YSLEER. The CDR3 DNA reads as TGCGCCAGCAGCCAAGATCCGGCGGGGCGGGTCACAGATACGCAGTATTTT. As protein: CASSQDPAGRVTDTQYF.

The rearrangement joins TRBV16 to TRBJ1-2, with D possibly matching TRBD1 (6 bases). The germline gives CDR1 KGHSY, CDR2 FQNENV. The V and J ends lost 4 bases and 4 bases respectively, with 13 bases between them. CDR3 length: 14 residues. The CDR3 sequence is CASSPGGGGYGYTF. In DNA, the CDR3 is TGTGCCAGCAGCCCCGGGGGCGGAGGCTATGGCTACACCTTC.

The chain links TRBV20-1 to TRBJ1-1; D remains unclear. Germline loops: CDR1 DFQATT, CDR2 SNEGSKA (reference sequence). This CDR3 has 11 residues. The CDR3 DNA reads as TGCAGCCCCAGGACGGGGTCCGAAGCTTTCTTT. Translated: CSPRTGSEAFF.

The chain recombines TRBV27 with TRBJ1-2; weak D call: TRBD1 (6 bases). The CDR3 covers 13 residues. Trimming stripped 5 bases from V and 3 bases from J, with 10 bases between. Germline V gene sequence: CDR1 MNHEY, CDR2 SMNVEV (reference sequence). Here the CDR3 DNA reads TGTGCCAGCAGTGCGAGGACAGACTATGGCTACACCTTC. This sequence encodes CASSARTDYGYTF.

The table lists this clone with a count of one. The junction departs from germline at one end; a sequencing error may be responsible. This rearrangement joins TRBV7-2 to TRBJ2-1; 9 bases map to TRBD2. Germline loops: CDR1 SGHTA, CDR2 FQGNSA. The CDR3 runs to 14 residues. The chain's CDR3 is CASSLGPSGIKEIF. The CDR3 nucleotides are TGTGCCAGCAGCTTAGGTCCTAGCGGGATTAAGGAGATCTTC.

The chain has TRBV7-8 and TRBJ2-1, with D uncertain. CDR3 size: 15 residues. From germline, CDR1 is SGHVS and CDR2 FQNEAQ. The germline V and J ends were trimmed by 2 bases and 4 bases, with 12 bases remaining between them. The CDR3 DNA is TGTGCCAGCAGCTTAATAGGGATGAATTACAATGAGCAGTTCTTC. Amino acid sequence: CASSLIGMNYNEQFF.

CDR3 sequence: CASSQGEAEQYF. The CDR3 bases are TGTGCCAGCAGCCAAGGAGAAGCCGAGCAGTACTTC. The rearrangement joins TRBV3-1 (or the pseudogene TRBV3-2) to TRBJ2-7; D is unresolved. This CDR3 contains 12 residues. Germline V gene lookup returns CDR1 LGHDT and CDR2 YNNKEL (reference sequence). The V and J ends lost 1 base and 6 bases respectively, with 7 bases between them.

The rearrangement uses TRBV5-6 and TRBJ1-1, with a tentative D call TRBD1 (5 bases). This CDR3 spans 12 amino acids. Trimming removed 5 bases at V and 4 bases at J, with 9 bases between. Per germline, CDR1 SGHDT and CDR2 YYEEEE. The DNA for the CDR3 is TGTGCCAGCAGGCAGGGAAGCACTGAAGCTTTCTTT. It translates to CASRQGSTEAFF.

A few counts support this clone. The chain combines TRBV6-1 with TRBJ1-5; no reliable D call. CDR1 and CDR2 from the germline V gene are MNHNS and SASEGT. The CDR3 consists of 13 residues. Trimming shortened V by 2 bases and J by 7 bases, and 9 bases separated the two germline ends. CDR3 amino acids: CASSERGQQPQHF. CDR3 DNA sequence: TGTGCCAGCAGTGAAAGAGGGCAACAGCCCCAGCATTTT.

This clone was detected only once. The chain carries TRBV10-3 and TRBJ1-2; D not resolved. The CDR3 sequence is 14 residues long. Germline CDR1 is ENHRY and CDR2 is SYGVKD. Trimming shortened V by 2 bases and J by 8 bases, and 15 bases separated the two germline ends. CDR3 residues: CAISEDGEGWGYTF. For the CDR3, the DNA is TGTGCCATCAGTGAGGACGGAGAAGGTTGGGGCTACACCTTC.

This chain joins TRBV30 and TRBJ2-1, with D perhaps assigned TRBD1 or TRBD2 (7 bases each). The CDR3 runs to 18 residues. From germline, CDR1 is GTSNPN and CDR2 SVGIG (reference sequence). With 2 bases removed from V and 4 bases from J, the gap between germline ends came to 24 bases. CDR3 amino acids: CAWSYFRGGPTGYNEQFF. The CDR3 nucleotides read TGTGCCTGGAGTTATTTCAGGGGGGGGCCCACCGGATACAATGAGCAGTTCTTC.

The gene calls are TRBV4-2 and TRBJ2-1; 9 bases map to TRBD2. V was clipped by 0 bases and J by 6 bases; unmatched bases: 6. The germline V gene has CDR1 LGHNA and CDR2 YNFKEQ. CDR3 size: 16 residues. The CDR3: CASSQDWLAGPNEQFF. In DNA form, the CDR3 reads TGTGCCAGCAGCCAAGATTGGCTAGCGGGACCCAATGAGCAGTTCTTC.

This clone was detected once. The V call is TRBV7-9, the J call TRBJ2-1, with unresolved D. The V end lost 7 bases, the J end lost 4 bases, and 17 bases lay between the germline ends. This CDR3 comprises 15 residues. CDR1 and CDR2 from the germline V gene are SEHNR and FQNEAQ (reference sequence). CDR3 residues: CASTGFGAVYNEQFF. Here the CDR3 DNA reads TGTGCCAGCACCGGTTTCGGCGCGGTTTACAATGAGCAGTTCTTC.

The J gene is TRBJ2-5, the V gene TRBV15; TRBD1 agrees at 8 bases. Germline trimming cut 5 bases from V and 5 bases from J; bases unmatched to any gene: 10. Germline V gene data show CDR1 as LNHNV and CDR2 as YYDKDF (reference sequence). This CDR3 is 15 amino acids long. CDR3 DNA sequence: TGTGCCACCAGCCCCGGACAGGGACGGACGGAGACCCAGTACTTC. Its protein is CATSPGQGRTETQYF.

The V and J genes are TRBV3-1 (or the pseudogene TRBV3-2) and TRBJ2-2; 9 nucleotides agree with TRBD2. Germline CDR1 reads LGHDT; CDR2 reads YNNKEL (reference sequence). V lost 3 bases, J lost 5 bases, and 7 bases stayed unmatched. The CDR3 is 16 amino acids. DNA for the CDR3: TGTGCCAGCAGCCATGAGGGACTAGCAGGGACCGGGGAGCTGTTTTTT. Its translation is CASSHEGLAGTGELFF.

Here the CDR3 reads CSVGVGNTGELFF. The DNA for the CDR3 is TGCAGCGTTGGAGTGGGGAACACCGGGGAGCTGTTTTTT. The chain has TRBV29-1 and TRBJ2-2; D uncertain. V was cut by 4 bases and J by 1 base, with 7 bases left in between. Germline loops: CDR1 SQVTM, CDR2 ANQGSEA. This CDR3 contains 13 residues.

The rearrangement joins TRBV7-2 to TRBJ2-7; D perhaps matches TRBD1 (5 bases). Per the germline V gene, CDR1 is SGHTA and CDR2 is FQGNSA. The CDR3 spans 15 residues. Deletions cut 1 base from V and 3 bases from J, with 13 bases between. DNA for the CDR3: TGTGCCAGCAGCTTAGTTGCAGGGCAACTCTACGAGCAGTACGTC. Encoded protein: CASSLVAGQLYEQYV.

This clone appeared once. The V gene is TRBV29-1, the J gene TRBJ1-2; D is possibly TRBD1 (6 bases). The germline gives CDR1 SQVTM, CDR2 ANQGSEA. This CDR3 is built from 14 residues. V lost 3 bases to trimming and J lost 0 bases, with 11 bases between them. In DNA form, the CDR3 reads TGCAGCGTTGAGGCCGGACAGCCTAACTATGGCTACACCTTC. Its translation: CSVEAGQPNYGYTF.

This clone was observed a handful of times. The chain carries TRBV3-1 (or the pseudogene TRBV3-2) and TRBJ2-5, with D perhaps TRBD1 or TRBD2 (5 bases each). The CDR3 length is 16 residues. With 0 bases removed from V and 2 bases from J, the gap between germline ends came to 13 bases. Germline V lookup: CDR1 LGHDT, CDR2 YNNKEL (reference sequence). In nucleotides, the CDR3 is TGTGCCAGCAGCCAAGAGGGACGGATCCAACAAGAGACCCAGTACTTC. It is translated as CASSQEGRIQQETQYF.

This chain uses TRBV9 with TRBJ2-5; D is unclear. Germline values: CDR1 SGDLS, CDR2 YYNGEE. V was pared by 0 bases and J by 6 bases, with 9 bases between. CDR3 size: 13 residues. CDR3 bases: TGTGCCAGCAGCGTAGGTCCCAGCAAGACCCAGTACTTC. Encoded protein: CASSVGPSKTQYF.

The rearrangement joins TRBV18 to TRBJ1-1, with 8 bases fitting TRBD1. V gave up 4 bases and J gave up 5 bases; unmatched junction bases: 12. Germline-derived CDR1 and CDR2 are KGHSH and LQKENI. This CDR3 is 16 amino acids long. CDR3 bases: TGTGCCAGCTCACGGGATGGACAGGGCGTCGGGACTGAAGCTTTCTTT. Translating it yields CASSRDGQGVGTEAFF.

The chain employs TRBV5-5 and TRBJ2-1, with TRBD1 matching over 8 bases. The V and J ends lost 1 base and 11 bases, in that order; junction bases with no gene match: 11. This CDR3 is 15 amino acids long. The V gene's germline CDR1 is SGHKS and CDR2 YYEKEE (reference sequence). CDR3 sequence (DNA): TGTGCCAGCAGCTTGTTTGGGACAGGCGGGACCCAGCAGTTCTTC. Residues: CASSLFGTGGTQQFF.

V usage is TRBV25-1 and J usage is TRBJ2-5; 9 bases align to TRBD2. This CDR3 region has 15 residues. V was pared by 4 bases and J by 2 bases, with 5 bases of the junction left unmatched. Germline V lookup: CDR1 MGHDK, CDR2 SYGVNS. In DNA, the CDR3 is TGTGCCAGCAGTGCCCCGACTAGCGGTCAAGAGACCCAGTACTTC. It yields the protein CASSAPTSGQETQYF.

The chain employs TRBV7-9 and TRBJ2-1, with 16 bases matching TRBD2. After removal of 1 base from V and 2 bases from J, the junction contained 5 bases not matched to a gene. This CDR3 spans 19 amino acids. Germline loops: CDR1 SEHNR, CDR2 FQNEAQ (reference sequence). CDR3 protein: CASSLGGTSGRATYNEQFF. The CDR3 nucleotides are TGTGCCAGCAGCTTAGGGGGGACTAGCGGGAGGGCAACCTACAATGAGCAGTTCTTC.

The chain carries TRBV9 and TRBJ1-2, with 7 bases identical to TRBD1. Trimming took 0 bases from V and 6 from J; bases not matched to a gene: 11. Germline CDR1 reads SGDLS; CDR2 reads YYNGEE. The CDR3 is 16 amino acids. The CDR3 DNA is TGTGCCAGCAGCGTAGGCCCCGGGAGGGGGCGGAATGGCTACACCTTC. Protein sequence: CASSVGPGRGRNGYTF.

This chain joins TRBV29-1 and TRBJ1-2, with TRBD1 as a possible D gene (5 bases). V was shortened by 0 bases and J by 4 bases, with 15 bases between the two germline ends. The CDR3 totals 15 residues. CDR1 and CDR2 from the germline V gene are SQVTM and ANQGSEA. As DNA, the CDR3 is TGCAGCGTTGAAGATGAAAGGGGAAATCTCTATGGCTACACCTTC. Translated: CSVEDERGNLYGYTF.

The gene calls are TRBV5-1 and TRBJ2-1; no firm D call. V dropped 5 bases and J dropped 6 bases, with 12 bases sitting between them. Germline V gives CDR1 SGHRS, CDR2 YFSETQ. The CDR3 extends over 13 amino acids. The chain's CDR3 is CASRLDGVNEQFF. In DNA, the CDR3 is TGCGCCAGCAGACTCGATGGGGTCAATGAGCAGTTCTTC. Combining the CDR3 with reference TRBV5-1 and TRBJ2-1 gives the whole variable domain KAGVTQTPRYLIKTRGQQVTLSCSPISGHRSVSWYQQTPGQGLQFLFEYFSETQRNKGNFPGRFSGRQFSNSRSEMNVSTLELGDSALYLCASRLDGVNEQFFGPGTRLTVL.

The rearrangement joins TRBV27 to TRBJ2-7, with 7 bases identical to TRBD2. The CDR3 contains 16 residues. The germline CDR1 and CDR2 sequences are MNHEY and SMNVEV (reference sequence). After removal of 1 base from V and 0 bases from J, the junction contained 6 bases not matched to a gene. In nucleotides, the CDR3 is TGTGCCAGCAGTTTATTCAGCGGGGCGAGCTCCTACGAGCAGTACTTC. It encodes CASSLFSGASSYEQYF.

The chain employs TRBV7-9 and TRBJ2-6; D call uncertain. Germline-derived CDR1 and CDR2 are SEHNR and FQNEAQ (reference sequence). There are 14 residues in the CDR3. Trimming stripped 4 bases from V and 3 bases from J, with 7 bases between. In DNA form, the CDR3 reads TGTGCCAGCAGCTCCCCGGATGGGGCCAACGTCCTGACTTTC. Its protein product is CASSSPDGANVLTF.

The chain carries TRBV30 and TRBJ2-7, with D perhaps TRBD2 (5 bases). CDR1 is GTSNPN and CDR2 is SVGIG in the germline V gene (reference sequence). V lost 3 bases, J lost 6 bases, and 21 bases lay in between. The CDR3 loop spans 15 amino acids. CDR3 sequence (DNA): TGTGCCTGGAGCGGGAAGGGTTTAGTAAGAGGCGAGCAGTACTTC. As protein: CAWSGKGLVRGEQYF.